This is a list of T cell receptor beta chains from one sample in a study of neurological immune-mediated disorders. TCRdb re-derived calls from the 5' RACE reads in MiXCR, one entry per CDR3 protein. This sample has approximately 100,000 distinct CDR3 sequences, with 3% to 4% found just once. Sequences were obtained from PBMCs. These receptors originate from a woman between 18 and 30 years old with multiple sclerosis. Each CDR3 is given with its conserved first and last residue. Size tells how often a clone was seen (once, few, many) or the class of an expanded clone, and some rows leave it out.

j_call v_call clone_size cdr3_aa
TRBJ2-1 TRBV12-3/TRBV12-4 few CASSSGTSGSFDNEQFF
TRBJ2-7 TRBV11-2 many CASSSPLAGGYEQYF
TRBJ2-2 TRBV20-1 many CSARVSSGGPANTGELFF
TRBJ2-3 TRBV7-3 many CASSLMGGKSDTQYF
TRBJ1-2 TRBV5-6 many CASSLVQGEVF
TRBJ1-1 TRBV7-3 many CASSSTGIRSEAFF
TRBJ1-2 TRBV4-3 many CASSQDYQDGYTF
TRBJ1-1 TRBV5-1 many CASSLGVQRNTEAFF
TRBJ2-1 TRBV4-3 many CASSQTVRQGAGEQFF
TRBJ2-2 TRBV20-1 many CSARRLAENTGELFF
TRBJ2-1 TRBV12-3/TRBV12-4 many CASSKKRYLAGGYNEQFF
TRBJ1-6 TRBV5-1 many CASSPGQMGSPLHF
TRBJ2-2 TRBV12-3/TRBV12-4 many CASNRQGTGELFF
TRBJ2-7 TRBV20-1 many CSAPEGPGYEQYF
TRBJ2-1 TRBV20-1 many CSARVVGGPLEQFF
TRBJ2-2 TRBV3-1 many CASRSLGVRELFF
TRBJ2-7 TRBV2 many CASSEGTSGGSGSYEQYF
TRBJ1-1 TRBV11-1 many CASSHSGRGQGDTEAFF
TRBJ2-7 TRBV28 many CASSLMVSYEQYF
TRBJ1-3 TRBV12-2 . CASRLSRDRESGNTIYF
TRBJ2-3 TRBV27 many CASSYEGGWSDTQYF